This T cell receptor beta chain derives from a study of blood T cell repertoires in COVID-19. TCRdb's copy holds only in-frame clones and misses some; the assay was immunoSEQ multiplex PCR. The profile shows under 85,000 clones, 88% of them singletons. The sequencing input was peripheral blood. The receptor's source is a man in his 70s with acute or convalescent COVID-19.

CDR3 DNA sequence: TGTGCCAGCAGCTCCGGACAGGGGGAGAGAAAGACCCAGTACTTC. This encodes CASSSGQGERKTQYF. J is TRBJ2-5 and V is TRBV6-5, with 10 bases fitting TRBD1. V shed 6 bases and J 6 bases; nucleotides not matched to a gene: 10. The CDR3 consists of 15 residues. Germline V gene lookup returns CDR1 MNHEY and CDR2 SVGAGI.